Below are 32 T cell receptor beta chains sequenced from a single sample in a study of T-cell memory formation after mild COVID-19. MiXCR was run by TCRdb on the 5' RACE reads, yielding one entry per CDR3 protein. In the table there are approximately 500,000 distinct CDR3 sequences, 20% to 25% of which are singletons. Sequencing was performed on PBMCs or a T cell subset sorted from them (not recorded which). Receptors originate from an adult woman who had mild COVID-19 (a few samples of this study predate the infection). Cell type and time point are not known.

V usage is TRBV5-1 and J usage is TRBJ1-1; D unresolved. CDR1 SGHRS and CDR2 YFSETQ come from the germline V gene. The V gene lost 4 bases and the J gene lost 0 bases, with 10 bases spanning the gap. The CDR3 has 14 residues. The CDR3 spells CASSEISVNTEAFF. As DNA, the CDR3 is TGCGCCAGCAGCGAGATATCAGTGAACACTGAAGCTTTCTTT.

J is TRBJ1-5 and V is TRBV6-5, with 11 bases aligning to TRBD1. The CDR3 consists of 15 residues. Germline V gene data show CDR1 as MNHEY and CDR2 as SVGAGI. V lost 6 bases and J lost 9; bases outside the gene matches: 10. In DNA form, the CDR3 reads TGTGCCAGCAGAGAGGACAGGGGGCCCAGTGCGCCCCAGCATTTT. Translation: CASREDRGPSAPQHF.

This clonotype was seen only a few times. This chain joins TRBV7-2 and TRBJ2-5, with D unclear. V lost 5 bases to trimming and J lost 7 bases, with 14 bases between them. Germline V gene sequence: CDR1 SGHTA, CDR2 FQGNSA. The CDR3 runs to 13 residues. The CDR3 protein is CASSLMPSGTQYF. CDR3 DNA sequence: TGTGCCAGCAGCCTTATGCCCTCAGGGACCCAGTACTTC.

This chain uses TRBV18 with TRBJ2-5, with 11 bases fitting TRBD1. Losses at the gene ends were 5 bases for V and 2 bases for J; bases not matched to a gene: 4. The CDR3 runs to 15 residues. Germline V gene data show CDR1 as KGHSH and CDR2 as LQKENI. In nucleotides, the CDR3 is TGTGCCAGCTCATCCGGGACAGGGGGACAAGAGACCCAGTACTTC. As protein: CASSSGTGGQETQYF.

V usage is TRBV12-5 and J usage is TRBJ2-3; weak D call: TRBD2 (5 bases). Per the germline V gene, CDR1 is LGHNT and CDR2 is FRNRAP. V was pared by 1 base and J by 4 bases, with 9 bases between. This CDR3 has 14 residues. The CDR3 here is CASGLGDYADTQYF. CDR3 sequence (DNA): TGTGCTAGTGGTTTGGGAGACTACGCAGATACGCAGTATTTT.

This clonotype was observed a handful of times. This sequence joins TRBV4-2 and TRBJ2-1; the D is unclear. Trimming pared 0 bases from V and 1 base from J, leaving 10 bases between. The CDR3 sequence is 16 residues long. Germline values: CDR1 LGHNA, CDR2 YNFKEQ. The CDR3 spells CASSQEYLHSYNEQFF. Written as DNA, the CDR3 is TGTGCCAGCAGCCAAGAGTACCTTCATTCCTACAATGAGCAGTTCTTC.

The chain combines TRBV5-1 with TRBJ2-1; 9 bases are shared with TRBD2. The germline V gene has CDR1 SGHRS and CDR2 YFSETQ. The CDR3 is 17 amino acids. The V gene end was trimmed by 4 bases and the J gene end by 9 bases; junction bases not matched to a gene: 17. The CDR3, as DNA: TGCGCCAGCAGCCCATCTTCTGGGACTAGCAGGATGGGTGAGCAGTTCTTC. Residues: CASSPSSGTSRMGEQFF.

The table lists this clonotype with many counts. V and J are TRBV12-3 or TRBV12-4 and TRBJ2-3; D gene uncertain. The CDR3 sequence is 13 residues long. Trimming shortened V by 4 bases and J by 2 bases, and 7 bases separated the two germline ends. DNA of the CDR3: TGTGCCAGCAGTTCGGCTCTCACAGATACGCAGTATTTT. Translating gives CASSSALTDTQYF.

V usage is TRBV29-1 and J usage is TRBJ2-7, with D perhaps matching TRBD1 (6 bases). The germline gives CDR1 SQVTM, CDR2 ANQGSEA. Trimming took off 3 bases at V and 3 bases at J, with 12 bases between the two ends. CDR3 length: 13 residues. The CDR3: CSVDEGVGYEQYF. The DNA of the CDR3 is TGCAGCGTTGATGAGGGGGTTGGCTACGAGCAGTACTTC.

This chain uses TRBV20-1 with TRBJ2-1, with 9 positions matching TRBD2. Germline V gives CDR1 DFQATT, CDR2 SNEGSKA (reference sequence). The length of the CDR3 is 15 residues. The V and J ends lost 0 bases and 4 bases, in that order; junction bases with no gene match: 4. The CDR3 bases are TGCAGTGCTAGAGATTCGGCGGGAGGGTACAATGAGCAGTTCTTC. Its protein product is CSARDSAGGYNEQFF.

This clonotype has more than one count but fewer than ten. The chain recombines TRBV14 with TRBJ2-5; D ambiguous. Germline V gene lookup returns CDR1 SGHDN and CDR2 FVKESK. Trimming took 2 bases from V and 1 from J, leaving 11 bases between them. This CDR3 has 15 amino acids. CDR3 sequence: CASSQLVGGQETQYF. The DNA of the CDR3 is TGTGCCAGCAGCCAACTGGTGGGCGGCCAAGAGACCCAGTACTTC.

V is TRBV3-1 and J is TRBJ2-7; weak D call: TRBD2 (6 bases). The CDR3 has 15 amino acids. V lost 0 bases, J lost 4 bases, and 13 bases lay in between. Germline values: CDR1 LGHDT, CDR2 YNNKEL (reference sequence). CDR3 DNA sequence: TGTGCCAGCAGCCAAGATTTCGCAGGGAGGTACGAGCAGTACTTC. It translates to CASSQDFAGRYEQYF.

The table lists this clonotype with many counts. V usage is TRBV29-1 and J usage is TRBJ2-7; D remains ambiguous. This CDR3 comprises 14 residues. Germline CDR1 reads SQVTM; CDR2 reads ANQGSEA. V was cut by 6 bases and J by 2 bases, with 17 bases left in between. The CDR3 sequence is CSVRGPRQPYEQYF. The CDR3 region has the DNA TGCAGCGTCCGCGGCCCCAGACAACCCTACGAGCAGTACTTC.

This CDR3 is CASSLAMGREGDQPQHF. Written as DNA, the CDR3 is TGTGCCAGCAGCTTAGCGATGGGCAGGGAGGGGGATCAGCCCCAGCATTTT. V usage is TRBV7-2 and J usage is TRBJ1-5; D is perhaps TRBD1 (6 bases). Germline V gene data show CDR1 as SGHTA and CDR2 as FQGNSA. This CDR3 has 17 residues. V was cut by 0 bases and J by 5 bases, with 17 bases left in between.

This sequence joins TRBV29-1 and TRBJ2-2; TRBD1 agrees at 7 bases. CDR3 size: 14 residues. Trimming took 7 bases from V and 2 from J; bases not matched to a gene: 7. The germline V gene has CDR1 SQVTM and CDR2 ANQGSEA. CDR3 in amino acids: CSAKDRDNTGELFF. The DNA for the CDR3 is TGCAGCGCTAAAGACAGGGACAACACCGGGGAGCTGTTTTTT.

This clonotype was recorded a few times. This chain uses TRBV2 with TRBJ1-6; tentatively, D is TRBD1 (5 bases). Germline V gene sequence: CDR1 SNHLY, CDR2 FYNNEI. Deletions cut 3 bases from V and 10 bases from J, with 16 bases between. The CDR3 runs 15 residues. This chain's CDR3 is CASSESGVGGSPLHF. CDR3 nucleotide sequence: TGTGCCAGCAGTGAGTCGGGGGTCGGGGGATCACCCCTCCACTTT.

V gene TRBV5-6 combines with J gene TRBJ1-5, with TRBD1 matching 8 bases. The CDR3 sequence is 15 residues long. V was clipped by 4 bases and J by 7 bases; unmatched bases: 10. Germline-derived CDR1 and CDR2 are SGHDT and YYEEEE. This chain's CDR3 is CASSREGTGLQPQHF. The CDR3 nucleotides read TGTGCCAGCAGCCGCGAAGGGACAGGCCTCCAGCCCCAGCATTTT.

V and J are TRBV10-3 and TRBJ1-3, with unresolved D. Germline V lookup: CDR1 ENHRY, CDR2 SYGVKD. Trimming cost V 3 bases and J 0 bases, with 12 bases left between them. The CDR3 runs 16 residues. The CDR3 DNA reads TGTGCCATCAGTGACCGGGGTCGGAGCTCTGGAAACACCATATATTTT. Encoded protein: CAISDRGRSSGNTIYF.

This clonotype has a handful of counts. This chain links TRBV2 with TRBJ2-1; 7 bases line up with TRBD1. The junction had 12 bases not matched to a gene; V was cut back by 3 bases and J by 7 bases. This CDR3 has 16 amino acids. Germline CDR1 reads SNHLY; CDR2 reads FYNNEI. CDR3 loop: CASSEQGDSVGNEQFF. Here the CDR3 DNA reads TGTGCCAGCAGTGAGCAGGGGGACAGTGTAGGAAATGAGCAGTTCTTC.

The chain is built from TRBV27 and TRBJ2-7; 9 bases are shared with TRBD2. CDR1 is MNHEY, CDR2 SMNVEV, per germline (reference sequence). The CDR3 loop spans 16 amino acids. After removal of 3 bases from V and 6 bases from J, the junction contained 12 bases not matched to a gene. CDR3 residues: CASSFSSGRAALEQYF. Written as DNA, the CDR3 is TGTGCCAGCAGTTTCAGTAGCGGGAGAGCAGCCCTCGAGCAGTACTTC.

The chain combines TRBV29-1 with TRBJ2-3; 8 positions match TRBD1. Germline values: CDR1 SQVTM, CDR2 ANQGSEA. Trimming removed 3 bases from V and 2 bases from J; junction bases left unmatched: 16. This CDR3 contains 18 residues. The CDR3 DNA sequence: TGCAGCGTTGAGGGACAGGCGTCGGGACAGTGGGACACAGATACGCAGTATTTT. Its protein is CSVEGQASGQWDTDTQYF.

This chain joins TRBV7-2 and TRBJ2-1, with 9 bases lining up with TRBD2. Per germline, CDR1 SGHTA and CDR2 FQGNSA. The V and J ends lost 2 bases and 7 bases, in that order; junction bases with no gene match: 15. This CDR3 is 18 amino acids long. The CDR3 DNA is TGTGCCAGCAGCTTACACCCCTCGACTAGCGGAGCCGGGAATGAGCAGTTCTTC. Protein sequence: CASSLHPSTSGAGNEQFF.

V and J are TRBV29-1 and TRBJ2-1; no clear D gene. Trimming took 6 bases from V and 7 from J, leaving 13 bases between them. The CDR3 covers 12 residues. Germline CDR1 reads SQVTM; CDR2 reads ANQGSEA. This chain's CDR3 is CSVLGILNEQFF. As DNA, the CDR3 is TGCAGCGTCCTGGGGATCTTAAATGAGCAGTTCTTC.

This clonotype was recorded a few times. This chain links TRBV5-6 with TRBJ2-5; 10 bases match TRBD1. V lost 2 bases to trimming and J lost 6 bases; unmatched junction nucleotides: 16. This CDR3 comprises 18 residues. The germline gives CDR1 SGHDT, CDR2 YYEEEE. The CDR3 is CASSLSFAGQGRVKTQYF. The CDR3 DNA is TGTGCCAGCAGCTTAAGCTTTGCGGGACAGGGGAGAGTAAAGACCCAGTACTTC.

The V and J genes are TRBV7-8 and TRBJ1-3; 8 bases match TRBD1. The V gene end was trimmed by 3 bases and the J gene end by 7 bases; junction bases not matched to a gene: 8. CDR3 size: 15 residues. CDR1 SGHVS and CDR2 FQNEAQ come from the germline V gene. The CDR3 is CASSLQGTGGNTIYF. Here the CDR3 DNA reads TGTGCCAGCAGCTTGCAAGGGACAGGCGGGAACACCATATATTTT.

The chain couples TRBV7-9 to TRBJ2-2; D ambiguous. Looked up from germline, CDR1 is SEHNR and CDR2 is FQNEAQ (reference sequence). Trimming stripped 3 bases from V and 0 bases from J, with 8 bases between. This CDR3 is 15 amino acids long. The CDR3 loop reads CASSFGYTNTGELFF. The CDR3 DNA reads as TGTGCCAGCAGCTTTGGCTACACGAACACCGGGGAGCTGTTTTTT.

This clonotype was found a few times. The chain recombines TRBV18 with TRBJ2-1; TRBD1 is a possible D gene (5 bases). The CDR3 sequence is 14 residues long. V lost 2 bases and J lost 4, with 9 bases in between. CDR1 and CDR2 (germline): KGHSH, LQKENI. The CDR3 region has the DNA TGTGCCAGCTCACCATTGACAGTATACAATGAGCAGTTCTTC. This encodes CASSPLTVYNEQFF.

This clonotype appeared a few times. This chain links TRBV6-5 with TRBJ2-7, with a tentative D call TRBD1 (6 bases). The CDR3 extends over 15 amino acids. The V end was cut by 0 bases, the J end by 2 bases, with 11 bases between. Germline V lookup: CDR1 MNHEY, CDR2 SVGAGI. As DNA, the CDR3 is TGTGCCAGCAGTTACTCGTTCGACAGGCCCTACGAGCAGTACTTC. It yields the protein CASSYSFDRPYEQYF.

This clonotype came up a few times. This chain uses TRBV11-2 with TRBJ2-5; 7 bases are shared with TRBD2. CDR3 size: 13 residues. CDR1 and CDR2 (germline): SGHAT, FQNNGV. The V segment lost 0 bases and the J segment 12 bases; nucleotides outside the gene matches: 7. This CDR3 is CASSLDPLAGEYF. Here the CDR3 DNA reads TGTGCCAGCAGCTTAGACCCCTTGGCGGGAGAGTACTTC.

This sequence joins TRBV10-3 and TRBJ2-7; D not certain. The CDR3 runs 13 residues. Germline V CDR1 and CDR2: ENHRY, SYGVKD. Trimming removed 3 bases at V and 2 bases at J, with 8 bases between. In DNA, the CDR3 is TGTGCCATCAGTGAAACCTCCACCTACGAGCAGTACTTC. This translates into CAISETSTYEQYF.

This sequence joins TRBV18 and TRBJ1-2, with 8 bases aligning to TRBD1. Germline V CDR1 and CDR2: KGHSH, LQKENI. This CDR3 comprises 16 residues. The ends lost 2 bases at V and 6 bases at J; junction bases unmatched: 11. The DNA of the CDR3 is TGTGCCAGCTCACCATACCCCCGCGACAGGGGAGATGGCTACACCTTC. This codes for CASSPYPRDRGDGYTF. Variable domain in full (rest from reference TRBV18 and TRBJ1-2): NAGVMQNPRHLVRRRGQEARLRCSPMKGHSHVYWYRQLPEEGLKFMVYLQKENIIDESGMPKERFSAEFPKEGPSILRIQQVVRGDSAAYFCASSPYPRDRGDGYTFGSGTRLTVV.

This sequence joins TRBV12-3 or TRBV12-4 and TRBJ1-1; TRBD1 matches 11 bases. The CDR3 runs to 14 residues. The junction had 11 bases not matched to a gene; V was cut back by 6 bases and J by 11 bases. This chain's CDR3 is CASSYDRDRGFAFF. The DNA for the CDR3 is TGTGCCAGCAGCTATGACCGGGACAGGGGGTTTGCTTTCTTT.